This T cell receptor (beta chain) originates from a study of blood T cell repertoires in COVID-19. Study information: The study drew acute and convalescent COVID-19 samples from the United States, Italy and Spain. T cells, B-cell-depleted T cells, or PBMCs supplied cDNA or gDNA.

Original methodology: Estimation of nucleated cell counts was performed using reference gene primer amplification. The method was immunoSEQ multiplex PCR; TCRdb's version includes in-frame clones alone and lacks a portion of them. V and J calls and clone size come straight from that table; D and trimming were deduced from the DNA. The table records roughly 70,000 clones, around 88% of them present only once. The CDR3 totals 15 residues. The germline gives CDR1 MNHEY, CDR2 SMNVEV (reference sequence). V dropped 3 bases and J dropped 2 bases, with 12 bases sitting between them. The chain has TRBV27 and TRBJ2-3, with a possible D match to TRBD2 (6 bases). This receptor was identified in a woman of 80 years or more with acute or convalescent COVID-19. Sequenced: peripheral blood. The DNA for the CDR3 is TGTGCCAGCAGTTTCCGGCGGGGTAACACAGATACGCAGTATTTT. Its translation: CASSFRRGNTDTQYF.